The clone carrying this TCR beta chain was seen a few times. The sample belongs to a study of blood T cell repertoires in COVID-19. Per the original data handling: Estimates of nucleated cell counts were drawn from the amplification of reference gene primers. Profiling relied on immunoSEQ multiplex PCR, and the TCRdb table lists in-frame clones only, not all of them. Clonal size and the V and J genes are those of that table, whereas D and trimming came from the DNA. The data contain nearly 50,000 clones, more than 75% of them singletons. What was sequenced was peripheral blood. This sequence originates from a woman older than 75 with COVID-19, enrolled during active disease.

This chain's CDR3 is CASSYSGTGNQPQHF. CDR3 DNA: TGTGCCAGCAGTTATTCAGGGACAGGCAATCAGCCCCAGCATTTT. The chain links TRBV28 to TRBJ1-5; TRBD1 matches 7 bases. After removal of 4 bases from V and 2 bases from J, the junction contained 5 bases not matched to a gene. The CDR3 extends over 15 amino acids. CDR1 and CDR2 (germline): MDHEN, SYDVKM.